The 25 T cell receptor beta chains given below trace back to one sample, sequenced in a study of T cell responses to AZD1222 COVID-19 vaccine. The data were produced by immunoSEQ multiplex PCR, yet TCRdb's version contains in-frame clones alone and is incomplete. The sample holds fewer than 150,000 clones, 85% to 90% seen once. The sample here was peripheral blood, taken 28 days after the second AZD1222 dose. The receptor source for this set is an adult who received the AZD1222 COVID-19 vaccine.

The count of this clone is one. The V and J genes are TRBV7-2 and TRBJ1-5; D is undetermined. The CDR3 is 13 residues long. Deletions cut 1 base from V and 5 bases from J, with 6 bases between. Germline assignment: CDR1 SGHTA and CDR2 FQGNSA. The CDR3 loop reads CASSLVRDQPQHF. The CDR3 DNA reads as TGTGCCAGCAGCTTAGTTCGGGATCAGCCCCAGCATTTT.

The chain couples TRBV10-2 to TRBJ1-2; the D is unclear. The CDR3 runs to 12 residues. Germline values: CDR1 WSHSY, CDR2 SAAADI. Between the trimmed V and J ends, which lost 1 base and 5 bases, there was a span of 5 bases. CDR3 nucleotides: TGCGCCAGCAGTGAGTACAGATATGGCTACACCTTC. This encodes CASSEYRYGYTF.

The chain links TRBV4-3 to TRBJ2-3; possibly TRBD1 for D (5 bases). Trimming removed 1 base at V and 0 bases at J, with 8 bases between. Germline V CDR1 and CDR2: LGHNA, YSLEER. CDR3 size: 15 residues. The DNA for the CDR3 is TGCGCCAGCAGCCAAGGGGGCGTCAGCACAGATACGCAGTATTTT. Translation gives CASSQGGVSTDTQYF.

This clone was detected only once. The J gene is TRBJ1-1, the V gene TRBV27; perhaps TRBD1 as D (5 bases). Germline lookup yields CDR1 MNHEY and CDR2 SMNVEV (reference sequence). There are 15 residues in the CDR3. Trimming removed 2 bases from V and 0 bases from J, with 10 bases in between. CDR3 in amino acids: CASSLIGGLNTEAFF. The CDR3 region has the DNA TGTGCCAGCAGTTTAATCGGGGGTTTGAACACTGAAGCTTTCTTT.

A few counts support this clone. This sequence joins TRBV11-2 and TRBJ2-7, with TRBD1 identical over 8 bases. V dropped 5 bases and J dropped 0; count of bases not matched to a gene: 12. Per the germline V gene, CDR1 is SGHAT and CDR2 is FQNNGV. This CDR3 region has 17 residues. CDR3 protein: CASSQNQGASGSYEQYV. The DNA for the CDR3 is TGTGCCAGCAGCCAAAATCAGGGGGCTAGTGGCTCCTACGAGCAGTACGTC.

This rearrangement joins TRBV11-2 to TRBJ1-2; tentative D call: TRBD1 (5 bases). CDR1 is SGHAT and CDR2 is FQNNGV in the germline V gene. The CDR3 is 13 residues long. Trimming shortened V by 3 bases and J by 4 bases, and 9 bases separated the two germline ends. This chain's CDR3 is CASSFSRAYGYTF. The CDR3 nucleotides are TGTGCCAGCAGCTTCTCCAGGGCCTATGGCTACACCTTC.

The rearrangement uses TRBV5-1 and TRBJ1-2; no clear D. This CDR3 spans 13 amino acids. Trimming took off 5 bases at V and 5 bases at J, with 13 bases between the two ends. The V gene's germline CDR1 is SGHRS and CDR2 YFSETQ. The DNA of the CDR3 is TGCGCCAGCAGGGAGCCCAGATCTTATGGCTACACCTTC. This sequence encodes CASREPRSYGYTF.

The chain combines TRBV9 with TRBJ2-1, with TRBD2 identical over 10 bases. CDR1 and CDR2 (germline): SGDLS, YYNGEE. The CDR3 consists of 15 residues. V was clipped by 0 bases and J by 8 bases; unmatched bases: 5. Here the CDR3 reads CASSVESGREDEQFF. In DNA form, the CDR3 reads TGTGCCAGCAGCGTAGAGAGCGGGAGGGAAGATGAGCAGTTCTTC.

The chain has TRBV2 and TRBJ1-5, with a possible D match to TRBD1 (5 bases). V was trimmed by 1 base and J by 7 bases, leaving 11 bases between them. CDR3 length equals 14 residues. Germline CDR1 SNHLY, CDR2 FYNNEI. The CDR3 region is CASSEERGRQPQHF. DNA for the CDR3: TGTGCCAGCAGTGAAGAGAGGGGCAGGCAGCCCCAGCATTTT.

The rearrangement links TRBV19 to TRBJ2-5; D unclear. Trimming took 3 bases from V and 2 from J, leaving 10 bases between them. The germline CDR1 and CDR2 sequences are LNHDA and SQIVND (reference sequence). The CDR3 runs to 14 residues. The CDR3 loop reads CASSIDLGQETQYF. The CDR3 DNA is TGTGCCAGTAGTATCGACCTGGGACAAGAGACCCAGTACTTC.

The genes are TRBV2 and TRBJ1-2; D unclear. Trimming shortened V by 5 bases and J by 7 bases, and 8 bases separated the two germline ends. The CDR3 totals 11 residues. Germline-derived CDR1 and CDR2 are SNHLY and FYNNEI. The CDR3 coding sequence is TGTGCCAGCAGTCCCCCCGGTGGCTACACCTTC. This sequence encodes CASSPPGGYTF.

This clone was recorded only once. CDR3 protein: CASSQQLEQYF. In nucleotides, the CDR3 is TGTGCCAGCAGCCAACAACTCGAGCAGTACTTC. The chain recombines TRBV3-1 (or the pseudogene TRBV3-2) with TRBJ2-7; D gene ambiguous. CDR1 and CDR2 from the germline V gene are LGHDT and YNNKEL (reference sequence). The CDR3 runs to 11 residues. Trimming pared 2 bases from V and 6 bases from J, leaving 5 bases between.

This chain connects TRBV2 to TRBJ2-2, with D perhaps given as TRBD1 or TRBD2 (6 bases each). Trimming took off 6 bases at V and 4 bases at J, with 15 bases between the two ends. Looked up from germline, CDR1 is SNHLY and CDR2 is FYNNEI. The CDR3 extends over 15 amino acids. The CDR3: CASSRETGITGELFF. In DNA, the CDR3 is TGTGCCAGCAGCCGGGAGACAGGAATCACCGGGGAGCTGTTTTTT.

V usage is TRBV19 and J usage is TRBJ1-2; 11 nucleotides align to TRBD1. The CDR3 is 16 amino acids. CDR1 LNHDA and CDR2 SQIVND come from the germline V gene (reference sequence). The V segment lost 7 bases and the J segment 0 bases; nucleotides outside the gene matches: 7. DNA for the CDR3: TGTGCCAGTATGAGTGGGACAGGGGGGACTAACTATGGCTACACCTTC. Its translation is CASMSGTGGTNYGYTF.

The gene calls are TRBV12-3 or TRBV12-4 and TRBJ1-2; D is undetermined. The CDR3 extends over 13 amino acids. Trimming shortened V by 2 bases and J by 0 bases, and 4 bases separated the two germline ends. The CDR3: CASSLQANYGYTF. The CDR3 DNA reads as TGTGCCAGCAGTTTACAGGCTAACTATGGCTACACCTTC.

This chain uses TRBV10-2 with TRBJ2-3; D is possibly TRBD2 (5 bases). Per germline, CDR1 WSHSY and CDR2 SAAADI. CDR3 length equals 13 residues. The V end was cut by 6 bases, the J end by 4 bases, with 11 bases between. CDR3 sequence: CASSAARADTQYF. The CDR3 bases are TGCGCCAGCAGCGCGGCGAGGGCAGATACGCAGTATTTT.

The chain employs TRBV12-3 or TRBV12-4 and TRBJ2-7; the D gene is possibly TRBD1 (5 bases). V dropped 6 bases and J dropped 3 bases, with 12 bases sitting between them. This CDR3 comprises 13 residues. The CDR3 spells CASRTTGFYEQYF. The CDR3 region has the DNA TGTGCCAGCAGGACAACAGGATTCTACGAGCAGTACTTC.

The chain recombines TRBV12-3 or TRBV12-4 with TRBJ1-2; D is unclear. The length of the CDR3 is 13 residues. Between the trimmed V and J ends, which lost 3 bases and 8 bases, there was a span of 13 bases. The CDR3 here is CASSLNDLGGYTF. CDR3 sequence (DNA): TGTGCCAGCAGTTTGAACGACTTGGGGGGCTACACCTTC.

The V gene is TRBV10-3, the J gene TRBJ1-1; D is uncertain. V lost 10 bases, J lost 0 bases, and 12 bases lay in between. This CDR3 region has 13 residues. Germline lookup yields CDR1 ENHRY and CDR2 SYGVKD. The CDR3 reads CATYGSLNTEAFF. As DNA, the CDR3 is TGTGCCACTTACGGGTCCCTGAACACTGAAGCTTTCTTT.

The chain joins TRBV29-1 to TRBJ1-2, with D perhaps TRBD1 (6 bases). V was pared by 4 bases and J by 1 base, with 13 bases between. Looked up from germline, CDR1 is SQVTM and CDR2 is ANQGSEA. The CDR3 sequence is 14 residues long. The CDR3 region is CSVVGGAGNYGYTF. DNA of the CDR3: TGCAGCGTTGTTGGGGGGGCCGGTAACTATGGCTACACCTTC.

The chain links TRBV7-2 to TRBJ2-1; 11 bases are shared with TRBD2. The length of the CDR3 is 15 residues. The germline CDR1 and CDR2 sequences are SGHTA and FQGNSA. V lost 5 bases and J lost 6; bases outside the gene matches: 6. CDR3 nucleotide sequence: TGTGCCAGCAGCCCCACTAGCGGGAGACCCAATGAGCAGTTCTTC. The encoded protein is CASSPTSGRPNEQFF.

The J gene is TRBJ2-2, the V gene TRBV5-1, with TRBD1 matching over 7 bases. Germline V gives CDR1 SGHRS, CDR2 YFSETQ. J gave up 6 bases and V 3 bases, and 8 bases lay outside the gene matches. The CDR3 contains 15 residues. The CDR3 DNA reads TGCGCCAGCAGCTCACAGGGGATATCGGCCGGGGAGCTGTTTTTT. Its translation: CASSSQGISAGELFF.

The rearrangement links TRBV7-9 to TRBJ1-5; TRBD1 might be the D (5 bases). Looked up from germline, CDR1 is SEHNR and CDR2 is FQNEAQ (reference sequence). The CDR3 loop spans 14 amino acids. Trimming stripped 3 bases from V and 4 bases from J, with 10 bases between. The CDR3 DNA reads TGTGCCAGCAGCTTCGGGGGGTTTAATCAGCCCCAGCATTTT. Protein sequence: CASSFGGFNQPQHF.

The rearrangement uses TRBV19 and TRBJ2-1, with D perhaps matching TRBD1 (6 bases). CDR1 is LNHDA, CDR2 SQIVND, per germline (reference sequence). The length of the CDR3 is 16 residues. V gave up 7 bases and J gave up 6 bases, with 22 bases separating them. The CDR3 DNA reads TGTGCCAGTACCCACAGGGCCCGTGGTGGCGGCAATGAGCAGTTCTTC. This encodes CASTHRARGGGNEQFF.

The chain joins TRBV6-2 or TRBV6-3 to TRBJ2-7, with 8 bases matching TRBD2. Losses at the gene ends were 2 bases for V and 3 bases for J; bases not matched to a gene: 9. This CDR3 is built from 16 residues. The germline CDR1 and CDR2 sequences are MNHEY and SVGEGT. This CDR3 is CASSYAVGLVFYEQYF. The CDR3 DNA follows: TGTGCCAGCAGTTACGCGGTGGGACTAGTCTTCTACGAGCAGTACTTC.